Presented here are 16 T cell receptor beta chains from one specimen sequenced in a study of CD8+ T cells in alopecia areata. Sequencing templates came from extracted RNA that was reverse transcribed into cDNA. Sequenced by immunoSEQ multiplex PCR; TCRdb stores in-frame clones only, minus some. The repertoire has more than 250,000 clones, none seen only once; the ten largest take roughly 1.2%. Cutaneous lymph node cells were pooled, and they were sorted using CD4, CD8alpha, NKG2D, NKG2ACE and other markers. What was sequenced was CD4+ T cells sorted from a lymph node. The receptors derive from a C3H/HeJ mouse with alopecia areata. Mouse strain MHC haplotype: H2-k.

About this clone: The germline and genes are mouse ones. The CDR3 is cut off 4 residues early in the read; its end comes from the germline J gene. The chain joins TRBV13-3 to TRBJ2-1, with D possibly matching TRBD1 (7 bases). CDR3 length equals 15 residues. The V gene lost 5 bases and the J gene lost 3 bases, with 15 bases spanning the gap. The germline gives CDR1 NNHDY, CDR2 SYVADS. CDR3 bases read: TGTGCCAGCAGGGATAGAGGGGGCGCCTATGCT. It is translated as CASRDRGGAYA. The full CDR3 protein reads CASRDRGGAYAEQFF.

This clone came up a few times. Genes and germline are mouse. The read ends 4 residues early relative to the CDR3; the germline J gene fills the gap. The V call is TRBV17, the J call TRBJ1-1; D is unresolved. V was pared by 0 bases and J by 1 base, with 9 bases between. CDR1 is MNHDT, CDR2 YYDKIL, per germline. The CDR3 sequence is 15 residues long. The CDR3 bases that were read are TGTGCTAGCAGTAGAGATATGGCAGGGAACACA. It yields the protein CASSRDMAGNT. The full-length CDR3 reads as CASSRDMAGNTEVFF.

On this clone: Gene names refer to mouse genes. This chain's CDR3 is CASSNQGAGNTGQLYF. The DNA read from the CDR3 is TGTGCCAGCAGTAATCAGGGGGCGGGAAACACCGGG. The chain is built from TRBV19 and TRBJ2-2, with 8 nucleotides matching TRBD1. The observed sequence ends 4 residues before the CDR3 terminus, with the missing tail filled in from the germline J gene. This CDR3 has 16 amino acids. Per the germline V gene, CDR1 is FNHDT and CDR2 is SITEND (reference sequence). The V segment lost 3 bases and the J segment 1 base; nucleotides outside the gene matches: 5.

There are many counts of this clone. Gene names refer to mouse genes. The read terminates 4 residues before the CDR3 end, so the remaining end is supplied by the germline J gene. The V gene is TRBV17, the J gene TRBJ2-2, with 7 bases that match TRBD1. Germline CDR1 and CDR2: MNHDT and YYDKIL. V shed 2 bases and J 1 base; nucleotides not matched to a gene: 7. The length of the CDR3 is 17 residues. The CDR3 bases that were read are TGTGCTAGCAGTAGAAAACAGGGGCCGTTAAACACCGGG. The encoded protein is CASSRKQGPLNTG. The whole CDR3 is CASSRKQGPLNTGQLYF. The complete variable domain, with remaining parts taken from reference TRBV17 and TRBJ2-2, reads DTTVKQNPRYKLARVGKPVNLICSQTMNHDTMYWYQKKPNQAPKLLLFYYDKILNREADTFEKFQSSRPNNSFCSLYIGSAGLEYSAMYLCASSRKQGPLNTGQLYFGEGSKLTVL.

Concerning this clone itself: Gene names are the mouse ones. Read coverage stops 4 residues before the CDR3 terminus; the germline J gene supplies the remainder. The genes are TRBV19 and TRBJ2-1; D is unclear. Deletions cut 4 bases from V and 0 bases from J, with 8 bases between. Germline loops: CDR1 FNHDT, CDR2 SITEND (reference sequence). The CDR3 runs to 14 residues. The covered CDR3 bases are TGTGCCAGCAGTCAGAATTATAACTATGCT. Protein sequence: CASSQNYNYA. The CDR3 in full is CASSQNYNYAEQFF.

This clone was counted between two and nine times. Germline and genes: mouse. The read ends 3 residues before the CDR3 terminus; that terminus is restored from the germline J gene. This chain uses TRBV31 with TRBJ1-6; TRBD1 matches at 9 bases. Being an ORF, TRBJ1-6 has a function that is uncertain. CDR3 length: 15 residues. Germline assignment: CDR1 GKSSPN and CDR2 SITVG. The V gene end was trimmed by 0 bases and the J gene end by 7 bases; junction bases not matched to a gene: 4. The CDR3 here is CAWSLGTGRNSPLYF. CDR3 DNA (partial): TGTGCCTGGAGTCTCGGGACAGGGCGGAATTCGCCC.

In its sample, this clone was seen a few times. Mouse germline and gene names are used. The read halts 4 residues ahead of the CDR3 end, with the missing end drawn from the germline J gene. The chain couples TRBV13-1 to TRBJ1-1; TRBD1 matches at 8 bases. CDR1 and CDR2 from the germline V gene are NSHNY and SYGAGN. The CDR3 totals 14 residues. The CDR3 sequence is CASSDAPGQAEVFF. The CDR3 bases that were read are TGTGCCAGCAGTGATGCACCGGGACAGGCA.

A word on this clone: The germline and genes are mouse ones. The read gets to within 4 residues of the CDR3 end, and the germline J gene fills in the rest. The chain recombines TRBV13-1 with TRBJ2-1, with TRBD2 identical over 8 bases. Looked up from germline, CDR1 is NSHNY and CDR2 is SYGAGN. V was clipped by 1 base and J by 2 bases; unmatched bases: 5. The CDR3 runs 16 residues. The DNA read from the CDR3 is TGTGCCAGCAGTGATCTGGGGGGAGGGGACTATGCT. This codes for CASSDLGGGDYA. The complete CDR3 protein is CASSDLGGGDYAEQFF.

Regarding this clone: The germline and genes are mouse ones. This CDR3 reads CASRPGSQNTLYF. The covered CDR3 bases are TGTGCCAGCAGACCAGGGAGTCAAAAC. V and J are TRBV13-1 and TRBJ2-4; tentative D call: TRBD1 (5 bases). Read coverage stops 4 residues before the CDR3 terminus; the germline J gene supplies the remainder. CDR1 is NSHNY, CDR2 SYGAGN, per germline. The V and J ends lost 5 bases and 0 bases respectively, with 7 bases between them. The CDR3 is 13 amino acids.

Note on this clone: Each gene name is a mouse one. The read ends 4 residues early relative to the CDR3; the germline J gene fills the gap. The chain employs TRBV13-2 and TRBJ2-5; perhaps TRBD1 as D (7 bases). Germline assignment: CDR1 NNHNN and CDR2 SYGAGS (reference sequence). The CDR3 consists of 15 residues. The CDR3 DNA, read in part, is TGTGCCAGCGGTGAGAAGGGGGCGCCCCCTGAC. This translates into CASGEKGAPPD. The entire CDR3 protein reads CASGEKGAPPDTQYF.

Turning to this clone: Gene names denote mouse genes. Read coverage stops 4 residues before the CDR3 terminus; the germline J gene supplies the remainder. The rearrangement uses TRBV19 and TRBJ1-1; 7 bases match TRBD1. Germline CDR1 reads FNHDT; CDR2 reads SITEND (reference sequence). Unmatched junction bases numbered 6, after V lost 1 base and J lost 0 bases. CDR3 length: 16 amino acids. The CDR3 reads CASSIPGTAANTEVFF. The DNA read from the CDR3 is TGTGCCAGCAGTATACCGGGGACAGCTGCAAACACA.

This clone was seen more than once but under ten times. Gene names denote mouse genes. The read gets to within 4 residues of the CDR3 end, and the germline J gene fills in the rest. The chain recombines TRBV19 with TRBJ1-1; D is ambiguous. The CDR3 has 12 residues. The germline V and J ends were trimmed by 3 bases and 4 bases, with 7 bases remaining between them. Germline V gene data show CDR1 as FNHDT and CDR2 as SITEND (reference sequence). The sequenced CDR3 bases are TGTGCCAGCAGTAGGCAGGCCACA. It specifies CASSRQAT. The full CDR3 reads CASSRQATEVFF.

A note on this clone: The gene names here belong to mouse. The read stops 4 residues short of the end of the CDR3; the missing end is completed from the germline J gene. The chain links TRBV5 to TRBJ1-2; the match to TRBD1 covers 7 bases. Losses at the gene ends were 4 bases for V and 1 base for J; bases not matched to a gene: 3. CDR3 length: 14 residues. Per germline, CDR1 LGHNA and CDR2 YNLKQL (reference sequence). CDR3 DNA, as far as it was read: TGTGCCAGCAGCCCCCGGGACAGAAACTCC. This translates into CASSPRDRNS. The full CDR3 protein reads CASSPRDRNSDYTF.

This clone was counted between two and nine times. The gene symbols are mouse symbols. Coverage ceases 4 residues before the CDR3 finishes, and the germline J gene fills in the end. The chain couples TRBV4 to TRBJ2-2; 7 bases agree with TRBD1. This CDR3 is 15 amino acids long. J was trimmed by 4 bases and V by 4 bases; bases with no gene match: 6. CDR1 is LGHDT and CDR2 is YNNKQL in the germline V gene (reference sequence). The sequenced part of the CDR3 DNA is TGTGCCAGCAGCTTACAGGGGTCGGGCACCGGG. Protein: CASSLQGSGTG. From start to end, the CDR3 is CASSLQGSGTGQLYF.

About this clone itself: Mouse gene names and germline throughout. The sequenced fragment ends 4 residues before the CDR3 boundary, so the rest is inferred from the germline J gene. The chain combines TRBV14 with TRBJ1-1; possibly TRBD1 for D (5 bases). Germline values: CDR1 SGHDT, CDR2 FRDEAV. CDR3 length equals 15 residues. V was shortened by 1 base and J by 3 bases, with 13 bases between the two germline ends. The CDR3 sequence: CASSFQGWSDTEVFF. Incomplete CDR3 DNA: TGTGCCAGCAGTTTCCAGGGATGGAGTGACACA.

There are a few counts of this clone. This sequence may be a read error, since a much larger clone differs from it by one base. Gene names are mouse gene names. The CDR3 end is not reached by the read, which stops 4 residues before it; the germline J gene fills it in. This chain connects TRBV13-3 to TRBJ1-2; no clear D. CDR3 length: 13 residues. V was clipped by 4 bases and J by 0 bases, with 7 bases between them. Germline V gene data show CDR1 as NNHDY and CDR2 as SYVADS. The sequenced part of the CDR3 DNA is TGTGCCAGCAGTCCTGACACAAACTCC. Translated, it gives CASSPDTNS. The whole CDR3 sequence reads CASSPDTNSDYTF.